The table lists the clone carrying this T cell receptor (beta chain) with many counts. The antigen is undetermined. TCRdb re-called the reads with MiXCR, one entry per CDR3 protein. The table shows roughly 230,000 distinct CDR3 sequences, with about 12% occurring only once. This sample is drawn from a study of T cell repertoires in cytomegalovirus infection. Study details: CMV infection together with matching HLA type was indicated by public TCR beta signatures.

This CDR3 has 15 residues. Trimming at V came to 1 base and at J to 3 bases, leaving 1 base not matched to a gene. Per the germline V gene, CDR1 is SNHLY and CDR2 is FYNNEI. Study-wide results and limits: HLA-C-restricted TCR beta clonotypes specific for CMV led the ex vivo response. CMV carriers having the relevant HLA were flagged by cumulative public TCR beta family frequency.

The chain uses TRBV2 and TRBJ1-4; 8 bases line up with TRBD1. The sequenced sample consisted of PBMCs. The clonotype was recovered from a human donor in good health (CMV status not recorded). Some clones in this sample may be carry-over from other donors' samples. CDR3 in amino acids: CASSEDRGANEKLFF. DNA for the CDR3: TGTGCCAGCAGTGAAGACAGGGGGGCTAATGAAAAACTGTTTTTT.